This entry lists 20 T cell receptor beta chains sequenced from one sample in a study of blood T cell repertoires in COVID-19. The method was immunoSEQ multiplex PCR; TCRdb's version includes in-frame clones alone and lacks a portion of them. The sample yields more than 250,000 clones, about nine tenths seen once. Sequencing was performed on PBMCs or T cells enriched from blood (not recorded which). The receptors come from a woman aged 18-30 years who had recovered from COVID-19.

The chain uses TRBV19 and TRBJ1-5, with D tentatively TRBD1 (5 bases). This CDR3 has 13 residues. From germline, CDR1 is LNHDA and CDR2 SQIVND (reference sequence). Trimming cost V 7 bases and J 1 base, with 8 bases left between them. The CDR3 nucleotides are TGTGCCAGTACTCGGGGGAGCAATCAGCCCCAGCATTTT. Its translation is CASTRGSNQPQHF.

The chain has TRBV19 and TRBJ1-3, with TRBD1 as a possible D gene (6 bases). V lost 5 bases and J 0 bases, leaving 8 bases between the germline ends. Germline CDR1 LNHDA, CDR2 SQIVND (reference sequence). The CDR3 runs to 14 residues. The CDR3 reads CASSQGNSGNTIYF. CDR3 nucleotide sequence: TGTGCCAGTAGTCAGGGGAACTCTGGAAACACCATATATTTT.

The rearrangement uses TRBV10-3 and TRBJ1-3; D is ambiguous. The CDR3 totals 14 residues. Germline CDR1 reads ENHRY; CDR2 reads SYGVKD. V was trimmed by 3 bases and J by 4 bases, leaving 10 bases between them. Here the CDR3 reads CAISDTTAGNTIYF. The CDR3 DNA reads TGTGCCATCAGTGATACCACAGCCGGAAACACCATATATTTT.

The chain joins TRBV29-1 to TRBJ1-2; D is ambiguous. The germline V gene encodes CDR1 SQVTM and CDR2 ANQGSEA. This CDR3 spans 14 amino acids. V dropped 6 bases and J dropped 6 bases, with 20 bases sitting between them. The DNA for the CDR3 is TGCAGCGTCCCCGGTGACACCAAATCGAATGGCTACACCTTC. Translation: CSVPGDTKSNGYTF.

The chain carries TRBV9 and TRBJ2-2; no reliable D call. The V end was cut by 2 bases, the J end by 3 bases, with 17 bases between. From germline, CDR1 is SGDLS and CDR2 YYNGEE. CDR3 length equals 17 residues. The CDR3, as DNA: TGTGCCAGCAGCGTCCCAGGTCAGAAGTTAGACACCGGGGAGCTGTTTTTT. Its translation is CASSVPGQKLDTGELFF.

The chain is built from TRBV6-5 and TRBJ1-1; no reliable D call. Germline CDR1 MNHEY, CDR2 SVGAGI. The CDR3 sequence is 14 residues long. V dropped 2 bases and J dropped 3 bases, with 10 bases sitting between them. The CDR3 bases are TGTGCCAGCAGTTACATGGTTCGGGACACTGAAGCTTTCTTT. This codes for CASSYMVRDTEAFF.

This chain uses TRBV10-3 with TRBJ2-3, with TRBD2 matching over 7 bases. Trimming cost V 0 bases and J 4 bases; bases outside gene matches: 10. Germline V gives CDR1 ENHRY, CDR2 SYGVKD. CDR3 size: 17 residues. CDR3 loop: CAISESIGLGAADTQYF. As DNA, the CDR3 is TGTGCCATCAGTGAGTCGATAGGACTAGGCGCGGCAGATACGCAGTATTTT.

J is TRBJ2-3 and V is TRBV7-3, with 9 bases matching TRBD2. Germline lookup yields CDR1 SGHTA and CDR2 FQGTGA. This CDR3 is 15 amino acids long. After removal of 5 bases from V and 0 bases from J, the junction contained 3 bases not matched to a gene. In nucleotides, the CDR3 is TGTGCCAGCAGCACGACTAGCGGAAGCACAGATACGCAGTATTTT. Translation gives CASSTTSGSTDTQYF.

The V and J genes are TRBV18 and TRBJ2-3; no firm D call. CDR1 and CDR2 (germline): KGHSH, LQKENI. V was pared by 2 bases and J by 0 bases, with 6 bases between. This CDR3 has 14 residues. CDR3 protein: CASSPSRSTDTQYF. In nucleotides, the CDR3 is TGTGCCAGCTCACCAAGCAGGAGCACAGATACGCAGTATTTT.

The chain uses TRBV18 and TRBJ1-5; TRBD1 matches at 7 bases. Germline-derived CDR1 and CDR2 are KGHSH and LQKENI. J was trimmed by 1 base and V by 3 bases; bases with no gene match: 6. CDR3 length equals 16 residues. The CDR3, as DNA: TGTGCCAGCTCACCTTACAGGGGCCGGAGCAATCAGCCCCAGCATTTT. Amino acids: CASSPYRGRSNQPQHF.

The gene calls are TRBV12-3 or TRBV12-4 and TRBJ1-5, with D perhaps TRBD1 (5 bases). With 8 bases removed from V and 4 bases from J, the gap between germline ends came to 12 bases. This CDR3 is 13 amino acids long. The CDR3 DNA reads TGTGCCAGCCGTCGGGGGGGGAATCAGCCCCAGCATTTT. Residues: CASRRGGNQPQHF.

The CDR3 DNA follows: TGTGCCAGCAGTTTAAGAGGGCCCCATCAGCCCCAGCATTTT. It is translated as CASSLRGPHQPQHF. The chain combines TRBV27 with TRBJ1-5; D gene unclear. Between the trimmed V and J ends, which lost 2 bases and 5 bases, there was a span of 10 bases. CDR1 and CDR2 from the germline V gene are MNHEY and SMNVEV (reference sequence). This CDR3 comprises 14 residues.

The chain has TRBV28 and TRBJ2-2; D perhaps matches TRBD1 (6 bases). CDR1 MDHEN and CDR2 SYDVKM come from the germline V gene. V gave up 2 bases and J gave up 7 bases, with 11 bases separating them. This CDR3 comprises 14 residues. As DNA, the CDR3 is TGTGCCAGCAGTTTACCCACAGGGATCGGGGAGCTGTTTTTT. Translation gives CASSLPTGIGELFF.

V usage is TRBV19 and J usage is TRBJ1-1, with D perhaps TRBD1 (5 bases). CDR1 is LNHDA, CDR2 SQIVND, per germline (reference sequence). The CDR3 length is 15 residues. The V end lost 5 bases, the J end lost 1 base, and 14 bases lay between the germline ends. CDR3 sequence reads: CASSPGTNPNTEAFF. The CDR3 nucleotides read TGTGCCAGTAGTCCTGGGACTAACCCGAACACTGAAGCTTTCTTT. The full variable domain, its missing parts supplied by reference TRBV19 and TRBJ1-1, is DGGITQSPKYLFRKEGQNVTLSCEQNLNHDAMYWYRQDPGQGLRLIYYSQIVNDFQKGDIAEGYSVSREKKESFPLTVTSAQKNPTAFYLCASSPGTNPNTEAFFGQGTRLTVV.

The chain links TRBV19 to TRBJ2-1, with D perhaps matching TRBD2 (7 bases). The CDR3 sequence is 15 residues long. Germline CDR1 and CDR2: LNHDA and SQIVND (reference sequence). Trimming cost V 3 bases and J 3 bases, with 12 bases left between them. The DNA of the CDR3 is TGTGCCAGTAGTATCGCGGGGGCTGTCTACAATGAGCAGTTCTTC. This sequence encodes CASSIAGAVYNEQFF. Filled out from reference TRBV19 and TRBJ2-1, the complete variable domain reads DGGITQSPKYLFRKEGQNVTLSCEQNLNHDAMYWYRQDPGQGLRLIYYSQIVNDFQKGDIAEGYSVSREKKESFPLTVTSAQKNPTAFYLCASSIAGAVYNEQFFGPGTRLTVL.

This sequence joins TRBV10-1 and TRBJ1-1, with D unresolved. The CDR3 sequence is 13 residues long. Trimming pared 7 bases from V and 0 bases from J, leaving 9 bases between. The germline gives CDR1 WNHNN, CDR2 SYGVQD (reference sequence). The CDR3, as DNA: TGCGCCAGCACTACAGACATGAACACTGAAGCTTTCTTT. Encoded protein: CASTTDMNTEAFF.

The CDR3 region is CASSLGTSSYEQYF. The CDR3 nucleotides read TGTGCCAGCAGCTTGGGGACTAGCTCCTACGAGCAGTACTTC. The chain couples TRBV5-4 to TRBJ2-7, with TRBD2 matching 7 bases. The length of the CDR3 is 14 residues. Germline loops: CDR1 SGHNT, CDR2 YYREEE (reference sequence). V was clipped by 0 bases and J by 0 bases; unmatched bases: 0. Looking up the rest from reference TRBV5-4 and TRBJ2-7 gives the full variable domain: ETGVTQSPTHLIKTRGQQVTLRCSSQSGHNTVSWYQQALGQGPQFIFQYYREEENGRGNFPPRFSGLQFPNYSSELNVNALELDDSALYLCASSLGTSSYEQYFGPGTRLTVT.

The V gene is TRBV10-2, the J gene TRBJ2-7; D call uncertain. The V end lost 6 bases, the J end lost 6 bases, and 12 bases lay between the germline ends. Germline V lookup: CDR1 WSHSY, CDR2 SAAADI. CDR3 size: 12 residues. CDR3 nucleotides: TGCGCCAGCAGGCCCGAGGCCAGCGAGCAGTACTTC. This translates into CASRPEASEQYF.

This clone was counted only a few times. The CDR3 DNA is TGTGCCAGCAGCTTTTCCGGGACAGGGGCTTACTATGGCTACACCTTC. Amino acid sequence: CASSFSGTGAYYGYTF. The J gene is TRBJ1-2, the V gene TRBV7-9; the match to TRBD1 covers 10 bases. Per germline, CDR1 SEHNR and CDR2 FQNEAQ (reference sequence). J was trimmed by 3 bases and V by 3 bases; bases with no gene match: 7. CDR3 length: 16 residues.

This rearrangement joins TRBV27 to TRBJ2-1, with no clear D. CDR1 is MNHEY and CDR2 is SMNVEV in the germline V gene (reference sequence). CDR3 length equals 15 residues. Trimming removed 1 base at V and 4 bases at J, with 11 bases between. The CDR3 DNA reads as TGTGCCAGCAGTTTATGGAGTCCCAATTACAATGAGCAGTTCTTC. Amino acids: CASSLWSPNYNEQFF.